What follows are 27 T cell receptor beta chains derived from one specimen sequenced in a study of cytomegalovirus exposure and HLA in healthy donors. Use of 60 Vbeta and 13 Jbeta primers characterized the PCR. Sequencing was performed with immunoSEQ multiplex PCR; in TCRdb, only in-frame clones are kept and a portion is missing. The table shows approximately 80,000 clones, with over 75% occurring only once. Sequencing was carried out using PBMCs. These receptor sequences come from a male donor in good health and CMV-seropositive.

The chain has TRBV29-1 and TRBJ2-7; the match to TRBD2 covers 11 bases. Trimming removed 6 bases from V and 1 base from J; junction bases left unmatched: 5. The CDR3 is 14 residues long. The germline V gene has CDR1 SQVTM and CDR2 ANQGSEA. DNA of the CDR3: TGCAGCGTCGAACTAGCGGGAGTTTCCTACGAGCAGTACTTC. Translation gives CSVELAGVSYEQYF.

This clone has only a few counts. This chain joins TRBV5-6 and TRBJ1-4; D unresolved. The CDR3 has 13 residues. V was shortened by 0 bases and J by 3 bases, with 3 bases between the two germline ends. Germline assignment: CDR1 SGHDT and CDR2 YYEEEE. The CDR3 sequence: CASSLVSNEKLFF. CDR3 in DNA: TGTGCCAGCAGCTTGGTATCTAATGAAAAACTGTTTTTT.

V and J are TRBV28 and TRBJ2-5; 11 bases are a match to TRBD1. V was pared by 5 bases and J by 4 bases, with 9 bases of the junction left unmatched. The germline V gene encodes CDR1 MDHEN and CDR2 SYDVKM. There are 16 residues in the CDR3. The CDR3 sequence: CASSPPTGTGGETQYF. For the CDR3, the DNA is TGTGCCAGCAGTCCTCCTACTGGGACAGGGGGAGAGACCCAGTACTTC.

The chain combines TRBV6-1 with TRBJ2-6, with 8 nucleotides matching TRBD2. Losses at the gene ends were 3 bases for V and 0 bases for J; bases not matched to a gene: 7. Per the germline V gene, CDR1 is MNHNS and CDR2 is SASEGT. The CDR3 has 18 residues. The DNA for the CDR3 is TGTGCCAGCAGTGACCGTCTAGCGGGCCGCTCTGGGGCCAACGTCCTGACTTTC. This translates into CASSDRLAGRSGANVLTF.

The chain joins TRBV18 to TRBJ1-3, with D uncertain. The CDR3 is 15 amino acids. Germline values: CDR1 KGHSH, CDR2 LQKENI. The V gene lost 3 bases and the J gene lost 0 bases, with 9 bases spanning the gap. The CDR3 is CASSPRTSSGNTIYF. CDR3 bases: TGTGCCAGCTCACCCCGAACTAGCTCTGGAAACACCATATATTTT.

The chain is built from TRBV29-1 and TRBJ2-3, with 8 bases fitting TRBD2. In germline, CDR1 is SQVTM, CDR2 ANQGSEA. The length of the CDR3 is 14 residues. V lost 6 bases, J lost 2 bases, and 7 bases stayed unmatched. The CDR3 sequence: CSVQVAGFTDTQYF. The CDR3, as DNA: TGCAGCGTGCAAGTAGCGGGATTCACAGATACGCAGTATTTT.

This clone has just a few counts. The chain is built from TRBV2 and TRBJ2-1; 7 nucleotides line up with TRBD2. The CDR3 is made up of 15 amino acids. The germline gives CDR1 SNHLY, CDR2 FYNNEI. The ends lost 3 bases at V and 0 bases at J; junction bases unmatched: 2. As DNA, the CDR3 is TGTGCCAGCAGTGAGAGCGGGAACTCCTACAATGAGCAGTTCTTC. This sequence encodes CASSESGNSYNEQFF.

The chain uses TRBV25-1 and TRBJ1-3; perhaps TRBD1 as D (6 bases). The ends were cut back, 1 base at V and 12 bases at J, with 10 bases in the middle. This CDR3 is 12 amino acids long. Germline loops: CDR1 MGHDK, CDR2 SYGVNS. The CDR3 region is CASSESQGNIYF. CDR3 DNA sequence: TGTGCCAGCAGTGAATCCCAGGGGAACATATATTTT.

The genes are TRBV25-1 and TRBJ2-2, with 8 bases matching TRBD1. Germline CDR1 and CDR2: MGHDK and SYGVNS. The V segment lost 4 bases and the J segment 0 bases; nucleotides outside the gene matches: 4. This CDR3 is built from 16 residues. This chain's CDR3 is CASSVGQDPNTGELFF. For the CDR3, the DNA is TGTGCCAGCAGTGTGGGACAGGACCCGAACACCGGGGAGCTGTTTTTT.

The chain has TRBV2 and TRBJ2-3, with TRBD2 as a possible D gene (5 bases). The CDR3 runs to 16 residues. Germline CDR1 reads SNHLY; CDR2 reads FYNNEI. Between the trimmed V and J ends, which lost 2 bases and 2 bases, there was a span of 14 bases. As DNA, the CDR3 is TGTGCCAGCAGTGAAAACCACCTAGCAGACACAGATACGCAGTATTTT. It is translated as CASSENHLADTDTQYF.

The chain carries TRBV19 and TRBJ2-6; unclear D gene. V was trimmed by 6 bases and J by 0 bases, leaving 6 bases between them. This CDR3 contains 14 residues. Germline loops: CDR1 LNHDA, CDR2 SQIVND (reference sequence). The chain's CDR3 is CASRQLSGANVLTF. The CDR3 nucleotides are TGTGCCAGTAGGCAACTCTCTGGGGCCAACGTCCTGACTTTC.

The table lists this clone with a few counts. The rearrangement joins TRBV2 to TRBJ2-1; 8 nucleotides align to TRBD2. Per germline, CDR1 SNHLY and CDR2 FYNNEI. J lost 0 bases, V lost 3 bases, and 10 bases had no gene match. The CDR3 is 18 amino acids. CDR3: CASSEGGLALASYNEQFF. The CDR3 DNA reads as TGTGCCAGCAGTGAGGGTGGACTAGCCCTAGCCTCCTACAATGAGCAGTTCTTC. Based on the CDR3 plus reference TRBV2 and TRBJ2-1, the full variable domain is EPEVTQTPSHQVTQMGQEVILRCVPISNHLYFYWYRQILGQKVEFLVSFYNNEISEKSEIFDDQFSVERPDGSNFTLKIRSTKLEDSAMYFCASSEGGLALASYNEQFFGPGTRLTVL.

A note on this clone: The sample has other DNA sequences that encode this CDR3 too. The chain uses TRBV18 and TRBJ1-5; the D is unclear. Germline V CDR1 and CDR2: KGHSH, LQKENI. V was shortened by 2 bases and J by 2 bases, with 4 bases between the two germline ends. The CDR3 loop spans 13 amino acids. The CDR3 region is CASSPGGNQPQHF. The CDR3 region has the DNA TGTGCCAGCTCACCAGGAGGCAATCAGCCCCAGCATTTT.

This chain links TRBV7-2 with TRBJ2-5; the D is unclear. V was clipped by 5 bases and J by 2 bases, with 18 bases between them. From germline, CDR1 is SGHTA and CDR2 FQGNSA. The CDR3 spans 16 residues. CDR3 sequence reads: CASSPPGSPRQETQYF. CDR3 sequence (DNA): TGTGCCAGCAGCCCTCCGGGTTCGCCGAGACAAGAGACCCAGTACTTC.

This clone was counted between two and nine times. This rearrangement joins TRBV2 to TRBJ1-5; a possible D gene is TRBD1 (6 bases). Germline lookup yields CDR1 SNHLY and CDR2 FYNNEI. The length of the CDR3 is 15 residues. V lost 2 bases, J lost 0 bases, and 8 bases lay in between. CDR3 DNA sequence: TGTGCCAGCAGTGAAACAGGGCTTAGCAATCAGCCCCAGCATTTT. This translates into CASSETGLSNQPQHF.

The genes are TRBV5-1 and TRBJ1-1; unclear D gene. The CDR3 runs to 14 residues. Germline V gives CDR1 SGHRS, CDR2 YFSETQ. Between the trimmed V and J ends, which lost 4 bases and 0 bases, there was a span of 10 bases. CDR3 protein: CASSENTVNTEAFF. The CDR3 coding sequence is TGCGCCAGCAGCGAGAATACAGTGAACACTGAAGCTTTCTTT.

The table lists this clone with a few counts. The CDR3 is CASSLGRGDVEKLFF. CDR3 in DNA: TGCGCCAGCAGCTTGGGAAGGGGCGACGTTGAAAAACTGTTTTTT. V gene TRBV5-1 combines with J gene TRBJ1-4, with D tentatively TRBD1 (5 bases). Germline values: CDR1 SGHRS, CDR2 YFSETQ. Trimming took off 0 bases at V and 7 bases at J, with 13 bases between the two ends. The CDR3 is made up of 15 amino acids.

The V call is TRBV7-3, the J call TRBJ1-1; a possible D gene is TRBD1 (5 bases). Trimming took 0 bases from V and 1 from J, leaving 15 bases between them. The CDR3 covers 17 residues. Germline-derived CDR1 and CDR2 are SGHTA and FQGTGA. The CDR3 coding sequence is TGTGCCAGCAGCTTAACCAGGGTCGCCTATTCGAACACTGAAGCTTTCTTT. Amino acid sequence: CASSLTRVAYSNTEAFF.

This clone appeared a few times. The chain couples TRBV6-5 to TRBJ1-5; TRBD1 aligns across 7 bases. The junction had 8 bases not matched to a gene; V was cut back by 4 bases and J by 5 bases. Germline V gene lookup returns CDR1 MNHEY and CDR2 SVGAGI. The CDR3 is 15 residues long. DNA of the CDR3: TGTGCCAGCAGTTGGACAGGTGGGCTGGATCAGCCCCAGCATTTT. Translated: CASSWTGGLDQPQHF.

The chain joins TRBV4-1 to TRBJ2-4; 8 nucleotides match TRBD2. The V and J ends lost 0 bases and 8 bases, in that order; junction bases with no gene match: 6. This CDR3 spans 15 amino acids. CDR1 is MGHRA, CDR2 YSYEKL, per germline. CDR3 coding DNA: TGCGCCAGCAGCCAAGATTGGAGCGGGAGAGACATTCAGTACTTC. It is translated as CASSQDWSGRDIQYF.

The chain couples TRBV7-2 to TRBJ2-2, with a weak D call TRBD2 (6 bases). Germline lookup yields CDR1 SGHTA and CDR2 FQGNSA. Trimming removed 0 bases from V and 5 bases from J, with 10 bases in between. CDR3 length equals 15 residues. The CDR3, as DNA: TGTGCCAGCAGCTTAGCGGGAGGAGGAACCGGGGAGCTGTTTTTT. Translated, it gives CASSLAGGGTGELFF.

This clone appeared once. The chain has TRBV7-9 and TRBJ2-1; TRBD1 matches at 7 bases. From germline, CDR1 is SEHNR and CDR2 FQNEAQ (reference sequence). V trimming: 4 bases; J trimming: 3 bases; junction bases outside the gene matches: 12. The CDR3 length is 17 residues. The CDR3 protein is CASSSENRGQYYNEQFF. The CDR3 coding sequence is TGTGCCAGCAGCTCAGAGAACAGGGGCCAATACTACAATGAGCAGTTCTTC.

The chain is built from TRBV14 and TRBJ2-5; TRBD2 agrees at 8 bases. Germline CDR1 reads SGHDN; CDR2 reads FVKESK. Trimming at V came to 0 bases and at J to 5 bases, leaving 5 bases not matched to a gene. The CDR3 spans 15 residues. The CDR3 loop reads CASSQDGTSGETQYF. Here the CDR3 DNA reads TGTGCCAGCAGCCAAGATGGGACTAGTGGGGAGACCCAGTACTTC.

This clone was seen more than once but under ten times. The rearrangement joins TRBV27 to TRBJ2-5; D possibly corresponds to TRBD2 (6 bases). The J call may be mistaken, given a closer DNA end match to TRBJ2-7. Germline assignment: CDR1 MNHEY and CDR2 SMNVEV (reference sequence). CDR3 length equals 15 residues. Written as DNA, the CDR3 is TGTGCCAGCAGTTTATCTTTCGGGGGATCCTACGAGCAGTACTTC. The encoded protein is CASSLSFGGSYEQYF.

This clone has only a few counts. The J gene is TRBJ1-2, the V gene TRBV9; D is unresolved. The V end was cut by 3 bases, the J end by 12 bases, with 12 bases between. From germline, CDR1 is SGDLS and CDR2 YYNGEE. CDR3 length: 11 amino acids. The CDR3 nucleotides read TGTGCCAGCAGCGCCGACACCTTTCACACCTTC. This encodes CASSADTFHTF.

V and J are TRBV6-5 and TRBJ2-1, with 7 bases identical to TRBD2. CDR1 and CDR2 (germline): MNHEY, SVGAGI. The CDR3 has 16 residues. Unmatched junction bases numbered 9, after V lost 0 bases and J lost 7 bases. In DNA form, the CDR3 reads TGTGCCAGCAGTTACTCGATGGCCAGCGGGATTAATGAGCAGTTCTTC. Residues: CASSYSMASGINEQFF.

The chain combines TRBV11-3 with TRBJ2-7; D is perhaps TRBD1 (6 bases). The germline V gene has CDR1 SGHNT and CDR2 YENEEA. There are 13 residues in the CDR3. V lost 6 bases and J lost 3, with 12 bases in between. The CDR3 DNA follows: TGTGCCAGCAGAGGGGACACCAGCTACGAGCAGTACTTC. Residues: CASRGDTSYEQYF. The entire variable domain, with the rest obtained from reference TRBV11-3 and TRBJ2-7, is as follows: EAGVVQSPRYKIIEKKQPVAFWCNPISGHNTLYWYLQNLGQGPELLIRYENEEAVDDSQLPKDRFSAERLKGVDSTLKIQPAELGDSAVYLCASRGDTSYEQYFGPGTRLTVT.